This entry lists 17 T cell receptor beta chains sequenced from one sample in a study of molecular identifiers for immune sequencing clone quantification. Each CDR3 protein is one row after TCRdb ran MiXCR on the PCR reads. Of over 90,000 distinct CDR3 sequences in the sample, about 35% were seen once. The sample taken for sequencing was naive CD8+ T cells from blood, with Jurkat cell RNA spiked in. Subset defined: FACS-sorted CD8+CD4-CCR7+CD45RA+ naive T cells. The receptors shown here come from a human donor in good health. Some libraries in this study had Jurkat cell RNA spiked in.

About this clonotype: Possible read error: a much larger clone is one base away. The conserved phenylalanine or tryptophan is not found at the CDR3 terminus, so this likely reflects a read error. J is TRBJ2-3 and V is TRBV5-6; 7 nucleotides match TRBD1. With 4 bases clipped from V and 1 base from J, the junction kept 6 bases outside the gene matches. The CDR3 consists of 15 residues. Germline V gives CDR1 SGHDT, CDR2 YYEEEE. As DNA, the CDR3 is TGTGCCAGCAGCCATGGGACAGTCCGCACAGATACGCAGTATTTA. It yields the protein CASSHGTVRTDTQYL.

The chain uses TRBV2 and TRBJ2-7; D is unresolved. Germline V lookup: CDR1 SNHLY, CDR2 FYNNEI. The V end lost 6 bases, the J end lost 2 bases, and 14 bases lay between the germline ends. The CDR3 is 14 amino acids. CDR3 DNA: TGTGCCAGCAGAAAGGAAAACAGCCCCTACGAGCAGTACTTC. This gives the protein CASRKENSPYEQYF. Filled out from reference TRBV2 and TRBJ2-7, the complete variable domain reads EPEVTQTPSHQVTQMGQEVILRCVPISNHLYFYWYRQILGQKVEFLVSFYNNEISEKSEIFDDQFSVERPDGSNFTLKIRSTKLEDSAMYFCASRKENSPYEQYFGPGTRLTVT.

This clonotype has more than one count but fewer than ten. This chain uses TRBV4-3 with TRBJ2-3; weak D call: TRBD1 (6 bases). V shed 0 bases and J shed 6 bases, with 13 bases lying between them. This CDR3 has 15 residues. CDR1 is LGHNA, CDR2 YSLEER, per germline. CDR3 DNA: TGCGCCAGCAGCCAAGACAGGGGTCACCGGGATACGCAGTATTTT. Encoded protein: CASSQDRGHRDTQYF.

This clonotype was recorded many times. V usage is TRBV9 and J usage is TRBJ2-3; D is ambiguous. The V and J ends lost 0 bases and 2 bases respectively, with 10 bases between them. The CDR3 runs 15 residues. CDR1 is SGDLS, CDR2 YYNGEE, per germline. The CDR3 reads CASSVGGSYTDTQYF. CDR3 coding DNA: TGTGCCAGCAGCGTAGGAGGTAGCTACACAGATACGCAGTATTTT.

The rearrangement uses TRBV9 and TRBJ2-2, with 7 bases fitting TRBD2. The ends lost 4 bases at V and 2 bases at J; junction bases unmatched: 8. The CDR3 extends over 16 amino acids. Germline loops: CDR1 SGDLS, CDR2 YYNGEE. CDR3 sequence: CASSPSREANTGELFF. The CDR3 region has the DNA TGTGCCAGCAGCCCCAGCCGGGAGGCCAACACCGGGGAGCTGTTTTTT. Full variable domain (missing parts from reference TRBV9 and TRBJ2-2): DSGVTQTPKHLITATGQRVTLRCSPRSGDLSVYWYQQSLDQGLQFLIQYYNGEERAKGNILERFSAQQFPDLHSELNLSSLELGDSALYFCASSPSREANTGELFFGEGSRLTVL.

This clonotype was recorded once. CDR3 sequence: CASSPSGREQYF. CDR3 nucleotides: TGTGCCAGCAGCCCCTCTGGGCGGGAGCAGTACTTC. This chain connects TRBV13 to TRBJ2-7; D call uncertain. CDR3 length equals 12 residues. Trimming took 5 bases from V and 7 from J, leaving 12 bases between them. Germline CDR1 reads PRHDT; CDR2 reads FYEKMQ (reference sequence).

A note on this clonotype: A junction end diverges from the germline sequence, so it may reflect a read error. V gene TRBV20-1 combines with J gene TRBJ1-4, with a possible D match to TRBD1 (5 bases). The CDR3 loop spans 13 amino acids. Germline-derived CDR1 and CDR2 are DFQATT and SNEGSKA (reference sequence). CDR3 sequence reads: CSARQRANEKLLF. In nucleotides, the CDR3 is TGCAGTGCCAGACAGCGAGCTAATGAAAAACTGCTTTTT.

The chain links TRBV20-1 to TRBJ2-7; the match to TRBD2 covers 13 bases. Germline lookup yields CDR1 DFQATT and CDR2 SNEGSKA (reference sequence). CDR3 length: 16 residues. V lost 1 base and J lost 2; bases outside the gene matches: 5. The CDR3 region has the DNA TGCAGTGCTAGAGGACTAGCGGGAGGCCTCACCTACGAGCAGTACTTC. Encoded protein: CSARGLAGGLTYEQYF.

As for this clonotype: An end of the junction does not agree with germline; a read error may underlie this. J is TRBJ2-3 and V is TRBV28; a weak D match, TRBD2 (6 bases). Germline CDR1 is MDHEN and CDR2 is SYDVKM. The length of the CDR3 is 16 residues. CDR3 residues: CASSLPAGRHTDTQNF. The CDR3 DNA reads TGTGCCAGCAGTTTACCTGCGGGACGCCACACTGATACGCAGAATTTT. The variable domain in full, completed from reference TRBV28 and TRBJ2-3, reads DVKVTQSSRYLVKRTGEKVFLECVQDMDHENMFWYRQDPGLGLRLIYFSYDVKMKEKGDIPEGYSVSREKKERFSLILESASTNQTSMYLCASSLPAGRHTDTQNFGPGTRLTVL.

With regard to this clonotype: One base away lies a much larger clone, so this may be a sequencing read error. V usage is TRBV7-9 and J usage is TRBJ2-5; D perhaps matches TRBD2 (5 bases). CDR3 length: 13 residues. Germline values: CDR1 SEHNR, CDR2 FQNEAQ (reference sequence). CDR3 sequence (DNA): TGTGCCAGCAGCCCCCCCGGGAACGAGACCCAGCACTTC. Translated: CASSPPGNETQHF. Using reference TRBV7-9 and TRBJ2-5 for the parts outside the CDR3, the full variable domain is DTGVSQNPRHKITKRGQNVTFRCDPISEHNRLYWYRQTLGQGPEFLTYFQNEAQLEKSRLLSDRFSAERPKGSFSTLEIQRTEQGDSAMYLCASSPPGNETQHFGPGTRLLVL.

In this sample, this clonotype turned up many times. DNA of the CDR3: TGCAGCGTTGAGCGACAGGACAGGCGCTACAATGAGCAGTTCTTC. Its translation: CSVERQDRRYNEQFF. The chain has TRBV29-1 and TRBJ2-1; 7 bases align to TRBD1. This CDR3 spans 15 amino acids. Trimming at V came to 3 bases and at J to 3 bases, leaving 8 bases not matched to a gene. Per the germline V gene, CDR1 is SQVTM and CDR2 is ANQGSEA.

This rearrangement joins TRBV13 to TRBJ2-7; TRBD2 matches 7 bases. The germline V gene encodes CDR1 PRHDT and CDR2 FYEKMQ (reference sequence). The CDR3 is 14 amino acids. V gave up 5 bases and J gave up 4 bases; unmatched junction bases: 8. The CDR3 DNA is TGTGCCAGCAGCCCTTATCGGGAGGAGTACGAGCAGTACTTC. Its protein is CASSPYREEYEQYF.

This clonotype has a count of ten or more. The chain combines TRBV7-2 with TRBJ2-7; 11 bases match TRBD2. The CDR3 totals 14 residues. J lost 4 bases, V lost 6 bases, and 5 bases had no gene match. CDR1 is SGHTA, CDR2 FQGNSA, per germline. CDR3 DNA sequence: TGTGCCAGCAGGCCCGGGACTAGCGGTTACGAGCAGTACTTC. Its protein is CASRPGTSGYEQYF.

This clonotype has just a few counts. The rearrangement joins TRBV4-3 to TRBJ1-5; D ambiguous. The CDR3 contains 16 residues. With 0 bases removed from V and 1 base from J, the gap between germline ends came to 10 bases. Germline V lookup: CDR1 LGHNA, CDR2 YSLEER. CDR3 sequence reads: CASSQDWKRSNQPQHF. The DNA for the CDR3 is TGCGCCAGCAGCCAAGATTGGAAGAGGAGCAATCAGCCCCAGCATTTT.

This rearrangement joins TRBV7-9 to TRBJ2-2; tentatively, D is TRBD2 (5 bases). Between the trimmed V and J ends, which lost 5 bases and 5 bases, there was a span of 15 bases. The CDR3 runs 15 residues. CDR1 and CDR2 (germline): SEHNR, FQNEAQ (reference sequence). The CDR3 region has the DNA TGTGCCAGCAGCCCGGAGGCTAGTTCTACCGGGGAGCTGTTTTTT. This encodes CASSPEASSTGELFF.

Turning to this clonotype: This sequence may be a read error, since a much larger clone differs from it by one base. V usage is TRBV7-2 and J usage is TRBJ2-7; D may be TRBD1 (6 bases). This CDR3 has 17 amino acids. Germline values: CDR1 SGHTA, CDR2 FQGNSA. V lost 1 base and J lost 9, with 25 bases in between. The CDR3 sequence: CASSLGSYRDTGGGQYF. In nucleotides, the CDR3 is TGTGCCAGCAGCTTAGGGTCTTACCGGGACACTGGAGGCGGGCAGTACTTC.

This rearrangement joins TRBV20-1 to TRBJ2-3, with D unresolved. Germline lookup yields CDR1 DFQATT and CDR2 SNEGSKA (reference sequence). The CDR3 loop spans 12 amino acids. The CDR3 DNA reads TGCAGCACGACGGGCGGATACCCTTACCAGTATTTT. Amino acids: CSTTGGYPYQYF.